One and the same sample provided the 20 T cell receptor beta chains below, sequenced in a study of blood T cell repertoires in COVID-19. Assay: immunoSEQ multiplex PCR; the TCRdb copy retains only in-frame clones and omits some. The table shows fewer than 20,000 clones, with around 79% occurring only once. The sample consisted of peripheral blood. The receptors here all came from a woman aged 70-85 years with active COVID-19.

J is TRBJ2-4 and V is TRBV28; a possible D gene is TRBD1 (6 bases). Trimming pared 4 bases from V and 2 bases from J, leaving 12 bases between. The CDR3 loop spans 15 amino acids. CDR1 is MDHEN and CDR2 is SYDVKM in the germline V gene. The CDR3 protein is CASSSVDRPKNIQYF. In nucleotides, the CDR3 is TGTGCCAGCAGTTCCGTGGACAGACCCAAAAACATTCAGTACTTC.

V and J are TRBV7-9 and TRBJ1-1; D ambiguous. The CDR3 length is 13 residues. Germline values: CDR1 SEHNR, CDR2 FQNEAQ (reference sequence). V lost 5 bases, J lost 1 base, and 8 bases lay in between. CDR3 protein: CASSQDENTEAFF. Written as DNA, the CDR3 is TGTGCCAGCAGCCAGGATGAGAACACTGAAGCTTTCTTT.

The chain uses TRBV7-2 and TRBJ1-2; TRBD1 matches at 9 bases. With 4 bases clipped from V and 6 bases from J, the junction kept 9 bases outside the gene matches. CDR3 size: 15 residues. CDR1 is SGHTA, CDR2 FQGNSA, per germline. The CDR3 region is CASSSPTGTGNGYTF. In nucleotides, the CDR3 is TGTGCCAGCAGCTCCCCGACAGGGACAGGGAATGGCTACACCTTC.

This chain uses TRBV5-5 with TRBJ2-1; possible D gene TRBD2, 6 bases. Germline CDR1 reads SGHKS; CDR2 reads YYEKEE (reference sequence). With 0 bases removed from V and 2 bases from J, the gap between germline ends came to 12 bases. The CDR3 totals 16 residues. CDR3: CASSLDGRNTYNEQFF. The CDR3 DNA sequence: TGTGCCAGCAGCTTGGATGGGAGGAATACCTACAATGAGCAGTTCTTC.

On this clone itself: One end of the junction fails to match germline, which may point to a read error. This rearrangement joins TRBV6-1 to TRBJ2-7, with 7 bases lining up with TRBD2. Germline values: CDR1 MNHNS, CDR2 SASEGT. The CDR3 contains 15 residues. The CDR3 DNA follows: TGTGCCAGCAGTCAAGCGGGCGGGGGTGTCTACGAGCAGTACTTC. Translation gives CASSQAGGGVYEQYF.

The chain combines TRBV27 with TRBJ2-5; 12 nucleotides align to TRBD2. V was clipped by 5 bases and J by 3 bases; unmatched bases: 4. The CDR3 is made up of 15 amino acids. Per the germline V gene, CDR1 is MNHEY and CDR2 is SMNVEV (reference sequence). CDR3 nucleotide sequence: TGTGCCAGCAGTCTACTAGCGGGAGGCAAAGAGACCCAGTACTTC. It codes for CASSLLAGGKETQYF.

This clone came up a few times. The chain uses TRBV5-6 and TRBJ2-7, with 11 bases that match TRBD1. Germline V gene data show CDR1 as SGHDT and CDR2 as YYEEEE. The trim removed 0 bases at V and 5 bases at J, leaving 4 bases unmatched. This CDR3 spans 15 amino acids. The CDR3 reads CASSLVGQGANEQYF. The CDR3 nucleotides are TGTGCCAGCAGCTTGGTCGGACAGGGGGCCAACGAGCAGTACTTC.

V gene TRBV7-6 combines with J gene TRBJ2-5; D possibly corresponds to TRBD2 (5 bases). This CDR3 has 15 residues. With 1 base removed from V and 4 bases from J, the gap between germline ends came to 13 bases. Germline lookup yields CDR1 SGHVS and CDR2 FNYEAQ. In DNA, the CDR3 is TGTGCCAGCAGCTTAGGACGGCAGGCGGGAGAGACCCAGTACTTC. It codes for CASSLGRQAGETQYF.

The V call is TRBV18, the J call TRBJ2-1, with D maybe TRBD2 (6 bases). Germline V gives CDR1 KGHSH, CDR2 LQKENI. V was cut by 6 bases and J by 8 bases, with 20 bases left in between. The CDR3 totals 15 residues. CDR3 DNA: TGTGCCAGCTCGCCAGGCTGGCGGGATAGCGATGAGCAGTTCTTC. Its protein product is CASSPGWRDSDEQFF.

The chain combines TRBV5-1 with TRBJ1-3, with 8 nucleotides matching TRBD1. Germline CDR1 is SGHRS and CDR2 is YFSETQ. Trimming at V came to 4 bases and at J to 1 base, leaving 7 bases not matched to a gene. This CDR3 region has 16 residues. CDR3 nucleotides: TGCGCCAGCAGCGGGGGACAGGCCTCGTCTGGAAACACCATATATTTT. The encoded protein is CASSGGQASSGNTIYF.

A single count supports this clone. The chain combines TRBV2 with TRBJ1-4; TRBD1 matches 8 bases. The V segment lost 5 bases and the J segment 5 bases; nucleotides outside the gene matches: 7. This CDR3 comprises 15 residues. Looked up from germline, CDR1 is SNHLY and CDR2 is FYNNEI. As DNA, the CDR3 is TGTGCCAGCAGTTTCAGACAGGGGCGGAATGAAAAACTGTTTTTT. Protein product: CASSFRQGRNEKLFF. Variable domain in full (rest from reference TRBV2 and TRBJ1-4): EPEVTQTPSHQVTQMGQEVILRCVPISNHLYFYWYRQILGQKVEFLVSFYNNEISEKSEIFDDQFSVERPDGSNFTLKIRSTKLEDSAMYFCASSFRQGRNEKLFFGSGTQLSVL.

The rearrangement uses TRBV7-9 and TRBJ1-2; 7 bases line up with TRBD1. The CDR3 extends over 14 amino acids. Trimming cost V 5 bases and J 2 bases; bases outside gene matches: 5. CDR1 and CDR2 (germline): SEHNR, FQNEAQ (reference sequence). CDR3 in amino acids: CASSQWDSNYGYTF. In nucleotides, the CDR3 is TGTGCCAGCAGCCAATGGGACAGCAACTATGGCTACACCTTC.

CDR3 loop: CASSRGEAAADTQYF. The CDR3, as DNA: TGTGCCAGCAGCCGGGGAGAAGCGGCCGCAGATACGCAGTATTTT. The rearrangement uses TRBV3-1 (or the pseudogene TRBV3-2) and TRBJ2-3, with D possibly being TRBD2 (5 bases). Trimming cost V 4 bases and J 4 bases, with 15 bases left between them. Germline CDR1 is LGHDT and CDR2 is YNNKEL (reference sequence). This CDR3 spans 15 amino acids.

This chain joins TRBV19 and TRBJ1-5; a weak D match, TRBD1 (5 bases). Trimming removed 1 base from V and 7 bases from J, with 11 bases in between. The CDR3 length is 14 residues. Germline V gene sequence: CDR1 LNHDA, CDR2 SQIVND (reference sequence). CDR3 loop: CASSIARGKQPQHF. The CDR3 DNA sequence: TGTGCCAGTAGTATAGCCCGGGGGAAACAGCCCCAGCATTTT.

The chain recombines TRBV10-3 with TRBJ1-4, with 10 bases aligning to TRBD1. Germline CDR1 ENHRY, CDR2 SYGVKD. The CDR3 extends over 14 amino acids. The junction had 1 base not matched to a gene; V was cut back by 2 bases and J by 7 bases. The CDR3 loop reads CAISEGQGGEKLFF. CDR3 DNA sequence: TGTGCCATCAGTGAGGGACAGGGGGGTGAAAAACTGTTTTTT.

As for this clone: Because the CDR3 is missing its conserved closing phenylalanine or tryptophan, this is likely a read error. The DNA is left out, because the CDR3 cannot be placed on it with certainty; the CDR3 is given as TCRdb lists it. This rearrangement joins TRBV6-5 to TRBJ2-3; TRBD2 was called by the table and not checked on the DNA. The germline V gene has CDR1 MNHEY and CDR2 SVGAGI. Inclusive of both ends, the CDR3 amounts to 12 amino acids. This CDR3 reads CASSIQPPGLLV.

The chain has TRBV7-2 and TRBJ1-1; D is perhaps TRBD1 (6 bases). This CDR3 is 14 amino acids long. CDR1 is SGHTA and CDR2 is FQGNSA in the germline V gene. V shed 2 bases and J shed 0 bases, with 7 bases lying between them. CDR3 sequence reads: CASSLQGMNTEAFF. The CDR3 DNA reads as TGTGCCAGCAGCTTACAGGGGATGAACACTGAAGCTTTCTTT.

The rearrangement uses TRBV19 and TRBJ2-5, with TRBD2 identical over 14 bases. Germline V gives CDR1 LNHDA, CDR2 SQIVND (reference sequence). V lost 9 bases and J lost 3; bases outside the gene matches: 3. This CDR3 region has 14 residues. The CDR3: CASAGLAGEETQYF. The CDR3 region has the DNA TGTGCCAGCGCGGGACTAGCGGGGGAAGAGACCCAGTACTTC.

This chain links TRBV7-6 with TRBJ2-2; 8 bases are shared with TRBD1. Germline loops: CDR1 SGHVS, CDR2 FNYEAQ. The length of the CDR3 is 16 residues. After removal of 5 bases from V and 6 bases from J, the junction contained 11 bases not matched to a gene. DNA for the CDR3: TGTGCCAGCAGCCCAGCCCGGGACAGGTCACCCGGGGAGCTGTTTTTT. It is translated as CASSPARDRSPGELFF.

The rearrangement uses TRBV7-9 and TRBJ2-7; the D gene is possibly TRBD1 (5 bases). Germline V CDR1 and CDR2: SEHNR, FQNEAQ (reference sequence). Trimming took off 5 bases at V and 0 bases at J, with 14 bases between the two ends. The CDR3 totals 15 residues. The chain's CDR3 is CASSSRQLSSYEQYF. CDR3 in DNA: TGTGCCAGCAGCAGCAGACAGCTTAGCTCCTACGAGCAGTACTTC.